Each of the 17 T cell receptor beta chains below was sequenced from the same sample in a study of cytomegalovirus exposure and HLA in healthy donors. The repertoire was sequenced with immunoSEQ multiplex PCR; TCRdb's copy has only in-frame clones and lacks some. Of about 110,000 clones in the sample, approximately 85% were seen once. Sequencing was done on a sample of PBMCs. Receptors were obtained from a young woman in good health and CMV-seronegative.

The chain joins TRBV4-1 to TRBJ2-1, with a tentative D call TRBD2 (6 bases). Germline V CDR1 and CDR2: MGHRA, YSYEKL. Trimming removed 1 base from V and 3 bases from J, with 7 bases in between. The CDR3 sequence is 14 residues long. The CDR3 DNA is TGCGCCAGCAGCCAAGGCGGGGACTACAATGAGCAGTTCTTC. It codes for CASSQGGDYNEQFF.

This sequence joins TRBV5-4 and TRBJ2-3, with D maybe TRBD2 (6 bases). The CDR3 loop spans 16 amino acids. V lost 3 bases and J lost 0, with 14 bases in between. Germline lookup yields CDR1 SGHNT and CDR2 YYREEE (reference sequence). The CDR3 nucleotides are TGTGCCAGCAGCTGGGTGGGACTCTCTAGCACAGATACGCAGTATTTT. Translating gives CASSWVGLSSTDTQYF. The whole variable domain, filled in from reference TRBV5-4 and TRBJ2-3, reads ETGVTQSPTHLIKTRGQQVTLRCSSQSGHNTVSWYQQALGQGPQFIFQYYREEENGRGNFPPRFSGLQFPNYSSELNVNALELDDSALYLCASSWVGLSSTDTQYFGPGTRLTVL.

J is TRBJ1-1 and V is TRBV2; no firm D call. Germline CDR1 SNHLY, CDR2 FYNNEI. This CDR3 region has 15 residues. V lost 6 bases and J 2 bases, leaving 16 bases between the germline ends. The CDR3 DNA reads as TGTGCCAGCAGACGAGTAGTAGGAGGAAACACTGAAGCTTTCTTT. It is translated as CASRRVVGGNTEAFF.

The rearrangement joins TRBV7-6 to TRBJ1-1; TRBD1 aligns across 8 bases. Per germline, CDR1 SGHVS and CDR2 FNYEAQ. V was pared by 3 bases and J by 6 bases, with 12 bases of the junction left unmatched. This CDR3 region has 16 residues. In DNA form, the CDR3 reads TGTGCCAGCAGCTTGGGAGGACAGGGTATCACCGCTGAAGCTTTCTTT. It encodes CASSLGGQGITAEAFF.

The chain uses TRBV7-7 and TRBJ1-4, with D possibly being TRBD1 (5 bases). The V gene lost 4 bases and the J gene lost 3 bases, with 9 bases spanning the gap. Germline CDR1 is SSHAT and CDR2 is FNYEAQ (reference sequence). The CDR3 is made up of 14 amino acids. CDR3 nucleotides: TGTGCCAGCAGCTCGGGGGGATCTAATGAAAAACTGTTTTTT. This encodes CASSSGGSNEKLFF.

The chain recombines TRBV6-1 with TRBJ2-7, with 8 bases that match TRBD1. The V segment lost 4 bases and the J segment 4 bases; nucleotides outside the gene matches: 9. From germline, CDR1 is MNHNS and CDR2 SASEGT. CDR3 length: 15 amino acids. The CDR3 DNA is TGTGCCAGCAGTGCCCGGGACAGGCAAGCTTACGAGCAGTACTTC. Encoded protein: CASSARDRQAYEQYF.

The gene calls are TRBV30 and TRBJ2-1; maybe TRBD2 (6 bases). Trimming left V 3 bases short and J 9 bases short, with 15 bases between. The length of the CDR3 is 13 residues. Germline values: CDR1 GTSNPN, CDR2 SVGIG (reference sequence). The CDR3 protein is CAWSPWRGGEQFF. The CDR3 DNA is TGTGCCTGGAGCCCCTGGCGGGGAGGTGAGCAGTTCTTC.

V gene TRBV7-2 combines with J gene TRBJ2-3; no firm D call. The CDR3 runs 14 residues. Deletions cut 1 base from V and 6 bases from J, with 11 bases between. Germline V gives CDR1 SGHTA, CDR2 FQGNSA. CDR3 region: CASSLVEAGDTQYF. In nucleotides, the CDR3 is TGTGCCAGCAGCTTAGTTGAAGCTGGTGATACGCAGTATTTT. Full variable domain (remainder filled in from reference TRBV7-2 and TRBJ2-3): GAGVSQSPSNKVTEKGKDVELRCDPISGHTALYWYRQSLGQGLEFLIYFQGNSAPDKSGLPSDRFSAERTGGSVSTLTIQRTQQEDSAVYLCASSLVEAGDTQYFGPGTRLTVL.

CDR3 amino acids: CASSVGGSGGHRETQYF. The DNA for the CDR3 is TGTGCCAGCAGCGTAGGGGGCAGCGGGGGCCACCGGGAGACCCAGTACTTC. The chain uses TRBV9 and TRBJ2-5, with 8 nucleotides matching TRBD2. The CDR3 consists of 17 residues. Germline values: CDR1 SGDLS, CDR2 YYNGEE. J gave up 5 bases and V 0 bases, and 12 bases lay outside the gene matches. Full variable domain (rest looked up from reference TRBV9 and TRBJ2-5): DSGVTQTPKHLITATGQRVTLRCSPRSGDLSVYWYQQSLDQGLQFLIQYYNGEERAKGNILERFSAQQFPDLHSELNLSSLELGDSALYFCASSVGGSGGHRETQYFGPGTRLLVL.

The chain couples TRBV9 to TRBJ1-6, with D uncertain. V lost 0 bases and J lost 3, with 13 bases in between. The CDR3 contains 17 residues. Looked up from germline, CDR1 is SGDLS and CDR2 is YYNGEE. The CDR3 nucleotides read TGTGCCAGCAGCGTAGAGGGAGGTGTCGGCTATAATTCACCCCTCCACTTT. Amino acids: CASSVEGGVGYNSPLHF.

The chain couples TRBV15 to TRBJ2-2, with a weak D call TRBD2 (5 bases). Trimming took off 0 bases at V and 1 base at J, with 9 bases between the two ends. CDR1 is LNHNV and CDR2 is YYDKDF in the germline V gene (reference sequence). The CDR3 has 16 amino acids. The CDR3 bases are TGTGCCACCAGCAGAGACCTTGGACTGAACACCGGGGAGCTGTTTTTT. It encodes CATSRDLGLNTGELFF.

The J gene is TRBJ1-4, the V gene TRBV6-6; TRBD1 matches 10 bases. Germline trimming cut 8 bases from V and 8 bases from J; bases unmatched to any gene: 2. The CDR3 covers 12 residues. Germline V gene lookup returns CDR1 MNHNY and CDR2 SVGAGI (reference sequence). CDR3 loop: CASRTGGEKLFF. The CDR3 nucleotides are TGTGCCAGCCGGACAGGGGGAGAAAAACTGTTTTTT.

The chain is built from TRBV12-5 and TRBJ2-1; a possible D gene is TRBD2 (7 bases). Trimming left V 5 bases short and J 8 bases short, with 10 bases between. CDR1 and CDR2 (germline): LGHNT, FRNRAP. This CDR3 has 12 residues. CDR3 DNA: TGTGCTAGTGGTACGGGGGGCTATGAGCAGTTCTTC. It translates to CASGTGGYEQFF.

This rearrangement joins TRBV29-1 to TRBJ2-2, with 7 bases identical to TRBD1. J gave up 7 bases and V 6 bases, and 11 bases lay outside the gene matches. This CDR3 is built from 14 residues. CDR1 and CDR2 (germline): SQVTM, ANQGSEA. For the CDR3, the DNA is TGCAGCGTCAGAGGGACAGCCGGCGACGGGGAGCTGTTTTTT. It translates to CSVRGTAGDGELFF.

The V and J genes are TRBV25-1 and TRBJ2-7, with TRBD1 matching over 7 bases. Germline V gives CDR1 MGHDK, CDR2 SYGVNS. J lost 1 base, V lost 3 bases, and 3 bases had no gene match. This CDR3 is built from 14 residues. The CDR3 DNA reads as TGTGCCAGCAGTGAGGGACAGAAGTCCTACGAGCAGTACTTC. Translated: CASSEGQKSYEQYF.

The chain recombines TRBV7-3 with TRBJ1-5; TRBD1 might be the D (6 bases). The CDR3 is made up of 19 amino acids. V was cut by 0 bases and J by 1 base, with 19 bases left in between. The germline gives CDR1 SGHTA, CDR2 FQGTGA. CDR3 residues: CASSLTVGGPGGSNQPQHF. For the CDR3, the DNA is TGTGCCAGCAGCTTAACTGTAGGCGGCCCGGGGGGCAGCAATCAGCCCCAGCATTTT.

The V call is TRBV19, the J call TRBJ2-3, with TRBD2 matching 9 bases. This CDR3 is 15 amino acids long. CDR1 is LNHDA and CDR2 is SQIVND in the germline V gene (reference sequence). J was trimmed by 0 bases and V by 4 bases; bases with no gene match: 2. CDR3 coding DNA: TGTGCCAGTAGTAGCCTAGCGGGAAGCACAGATACGCAGTATTTT. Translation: CASSSLAGSTDTQYF.